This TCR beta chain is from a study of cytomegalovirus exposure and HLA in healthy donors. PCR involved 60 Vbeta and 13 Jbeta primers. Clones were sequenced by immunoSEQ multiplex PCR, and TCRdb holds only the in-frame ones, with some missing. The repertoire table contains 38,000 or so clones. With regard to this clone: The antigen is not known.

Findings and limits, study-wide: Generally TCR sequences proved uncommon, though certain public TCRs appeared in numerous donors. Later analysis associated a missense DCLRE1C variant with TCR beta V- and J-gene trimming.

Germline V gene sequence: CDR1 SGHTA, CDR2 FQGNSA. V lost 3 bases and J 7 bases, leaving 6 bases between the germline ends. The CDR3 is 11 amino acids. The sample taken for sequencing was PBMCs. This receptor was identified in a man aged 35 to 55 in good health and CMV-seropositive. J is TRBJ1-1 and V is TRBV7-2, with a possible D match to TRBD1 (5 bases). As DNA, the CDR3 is TGTGCCAGCAGCTTCGACAGTGAAGCTTTCTTT. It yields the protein CASSFDSEAFF.